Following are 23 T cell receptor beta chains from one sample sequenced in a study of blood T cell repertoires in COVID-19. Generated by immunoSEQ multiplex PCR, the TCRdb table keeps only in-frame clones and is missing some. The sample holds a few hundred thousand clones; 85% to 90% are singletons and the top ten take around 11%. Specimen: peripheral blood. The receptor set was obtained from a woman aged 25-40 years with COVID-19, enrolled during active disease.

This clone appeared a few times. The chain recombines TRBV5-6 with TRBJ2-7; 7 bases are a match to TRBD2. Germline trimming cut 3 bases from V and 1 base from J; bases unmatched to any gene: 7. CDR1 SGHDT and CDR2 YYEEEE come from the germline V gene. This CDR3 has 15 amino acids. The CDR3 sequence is CASSSRERGSYEQYF. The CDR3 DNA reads TGTGCCAGCAGCTCCCGCGAGCGGGGTTCCTACGAGCAGTACTTC.

The CDR3 sequence is CASSTQARQFAEAFF. DNA of the CDR3: TGCGCCAGCAGCACACAGGCCAGACAGTTTGCTGAAGCTTTCTTT. The chain uses TRBV5-1 and TRBJ1-1, with a weak D call TRBD1 (5 bases). Per germline, CDR1 SGHRS and CDR2 YFSETQ. This CDR3 has 15 residues. Trimming left V 4 bases short and J 6 bases short, with 19 bases between.

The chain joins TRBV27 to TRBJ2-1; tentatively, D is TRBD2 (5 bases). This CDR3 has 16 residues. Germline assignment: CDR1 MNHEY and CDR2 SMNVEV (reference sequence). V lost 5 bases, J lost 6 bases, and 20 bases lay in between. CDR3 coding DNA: TGTGCCAGCAGTACCCTCCCCAGCGGACTGGCCAATGAGCAGTTCTTC. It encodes CASSTLPSGLANEQFF.

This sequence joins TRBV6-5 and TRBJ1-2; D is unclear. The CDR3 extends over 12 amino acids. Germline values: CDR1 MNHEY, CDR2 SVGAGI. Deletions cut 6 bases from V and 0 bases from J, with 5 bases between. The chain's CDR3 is CASRGSNYGYTF. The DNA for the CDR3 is TGTGCCAGCAGGGGCTCTAACTATGGCTACACCTTC.

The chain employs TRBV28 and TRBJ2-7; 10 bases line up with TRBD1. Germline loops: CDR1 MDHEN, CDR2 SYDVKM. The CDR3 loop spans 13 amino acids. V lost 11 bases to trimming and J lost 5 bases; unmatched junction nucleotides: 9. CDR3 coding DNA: TGTGCCTCACTGGGACAGGGGTCAGACGAGCAGTACTTC. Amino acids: CASLGQGSDEQYF.

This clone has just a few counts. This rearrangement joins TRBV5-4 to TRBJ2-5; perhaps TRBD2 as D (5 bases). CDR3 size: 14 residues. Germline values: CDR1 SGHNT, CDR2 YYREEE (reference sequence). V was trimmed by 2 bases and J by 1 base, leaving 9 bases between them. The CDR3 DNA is TGTGCCAGCAGCTTACTAGAGGCCCAAGAGACCCAGTACTTC. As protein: CASSLLEAQETQYF.

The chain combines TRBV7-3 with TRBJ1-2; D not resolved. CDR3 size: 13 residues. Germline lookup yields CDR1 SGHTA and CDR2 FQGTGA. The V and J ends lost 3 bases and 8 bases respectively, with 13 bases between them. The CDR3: CASSFQAGGGYTF. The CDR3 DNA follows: TGTGCCAGCAGCTTCCAGGCCGGTGGGGGCTACACCTTC.

CDR3 DNA: TGTGCCAGCAGCCCGTTACAGGGGCTTGGCACTGAAGCTTTCTTT. The encoded protein is CASSPLQGLGTEAFF. The chain carries TRBV11-2 and TRBJ1-1, with 7 nucleotides matching TRBD1. The CDR3 has 15 residues. Germline values: CDR1 SGHAT, CDR2 FQNNGV. V gave up 5 bases and J gave up 4 bases; unmatched junction bases: 10.

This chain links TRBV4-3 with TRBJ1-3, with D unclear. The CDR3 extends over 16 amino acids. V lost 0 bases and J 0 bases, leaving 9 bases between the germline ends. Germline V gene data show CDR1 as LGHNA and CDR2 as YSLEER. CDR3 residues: CASSQDPAISGNTIYF. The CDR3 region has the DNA TGCGCCAGCAGCCAAGATCCCGCGATCTCTGGAAACACCATATATTTT.

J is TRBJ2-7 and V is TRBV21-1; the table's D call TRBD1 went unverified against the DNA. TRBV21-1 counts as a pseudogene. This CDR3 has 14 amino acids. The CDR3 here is CASSKGAAIYEQYF. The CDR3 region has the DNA TGTGCCAGCAGCAAAGGGGCAGCTATCTACGAGCAGTACTTC.

CDR3 loop: CSVVWGRYPSEQYF. CDR3 nucleotide sequence: TGCAGCGTTGTTTGGGGCCGTTACCCCTCCGAGCAGTACTTC. The chain carries TRBV29-1 and TRBJ2-7; maybe TRBD1 (5 bases). CDR1 and CDR2 from the germline V gene are SQVTM and ANQGSEA. Between the trimmed V and J ends, which lost 4 bases and 6 bases, there was a span of 19 bases. The CDR3 spans 14 residues.

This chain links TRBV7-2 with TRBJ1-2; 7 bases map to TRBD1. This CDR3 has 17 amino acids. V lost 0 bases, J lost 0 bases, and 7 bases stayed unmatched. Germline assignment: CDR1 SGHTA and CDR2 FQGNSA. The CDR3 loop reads CASSLAAPGGANYGYTF. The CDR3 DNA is TGTGCCAGCAGCTTAGCCGCCCCAGGGGGTGCTAACTATGGCTACACCTTC. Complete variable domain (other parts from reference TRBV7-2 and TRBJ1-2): GAGVSQSPSNKVTEKGKDVELRCDPISGHTALYWYRQSLGQGLEFLIYFQGNSAPDKSGLPSDRFSAERTGGSVSTLTIQRTQQEDSAVYLCASSLAAPGGANYGYTFGSGTRLTVV.

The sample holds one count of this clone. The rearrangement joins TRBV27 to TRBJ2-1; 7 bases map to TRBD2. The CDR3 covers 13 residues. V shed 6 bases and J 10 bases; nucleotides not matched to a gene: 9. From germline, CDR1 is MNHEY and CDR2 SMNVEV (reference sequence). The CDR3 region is CASSDREGNEQFF. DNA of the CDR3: TGTGCCAGCAGCGATAGGGAGGGAAACGAGCAGTTCTTC.

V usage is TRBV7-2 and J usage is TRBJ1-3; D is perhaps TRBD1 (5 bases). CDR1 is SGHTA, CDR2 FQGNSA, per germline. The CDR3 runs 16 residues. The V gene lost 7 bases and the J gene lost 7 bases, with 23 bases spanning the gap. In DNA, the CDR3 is TGTGCCAGCACCCTTGAGGCGGGCGGGGGTCGGAACACCATATATTTT. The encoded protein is CASTLEAGGGRNTIYF. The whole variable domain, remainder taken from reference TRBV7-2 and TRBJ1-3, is GAGVSQSPSNKVTEKGKDVELRCDPISGHTALYWYRQSLGQGLEFLIYFQGNSAPDKSGLPSDRFSAERTGGSVSTLTIQRTQQEDSAVYLCASTLEAGGGRNTIYFGEGSWLTVV.

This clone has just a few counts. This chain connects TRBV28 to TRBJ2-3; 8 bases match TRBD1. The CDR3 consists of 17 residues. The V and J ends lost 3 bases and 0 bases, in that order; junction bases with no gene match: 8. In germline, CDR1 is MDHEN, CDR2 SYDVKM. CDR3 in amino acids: CASSFPVRTGSTDTQYF. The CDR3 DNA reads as TGTGCCAGCAGTTTCCCGGTCCGGACAGGGAGCACAGATACGCAGTATTTT.

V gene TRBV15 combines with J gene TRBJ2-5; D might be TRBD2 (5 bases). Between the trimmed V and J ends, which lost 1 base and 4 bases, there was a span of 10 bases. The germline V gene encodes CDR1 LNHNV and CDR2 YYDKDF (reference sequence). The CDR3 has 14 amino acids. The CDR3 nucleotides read TGTGCCACCAGCAGAGGACGAGAGGGAGAGACCCAGTACTTC. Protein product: CATSRGREGETQYF.

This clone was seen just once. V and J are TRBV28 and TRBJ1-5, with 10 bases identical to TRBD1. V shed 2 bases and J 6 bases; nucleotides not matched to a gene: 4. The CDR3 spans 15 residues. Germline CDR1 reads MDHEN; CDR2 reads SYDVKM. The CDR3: CASSLGDRGSQPQHF. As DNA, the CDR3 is TGTGCCAGCAGTTTAGGGGACAGGGGTTCTCAGCCCCAGCATTTT.

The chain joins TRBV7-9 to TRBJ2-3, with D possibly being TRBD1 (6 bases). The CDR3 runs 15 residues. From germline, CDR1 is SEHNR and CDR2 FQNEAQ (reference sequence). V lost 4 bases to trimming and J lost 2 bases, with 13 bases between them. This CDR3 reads CASSYRDTSTDTQYF. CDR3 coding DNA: TGTGCCAGCAGCTACCGGGACACCTCCACAGATACGCAGTATTTT.

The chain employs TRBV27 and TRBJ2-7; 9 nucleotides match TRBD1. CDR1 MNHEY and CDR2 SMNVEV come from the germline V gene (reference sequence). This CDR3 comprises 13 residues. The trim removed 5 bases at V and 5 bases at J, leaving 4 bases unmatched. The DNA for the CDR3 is TGTGCCAGCAGTAGGGACAGGGTAGACGAGCAGTACTTC. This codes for CASSRDRVDEQYF.

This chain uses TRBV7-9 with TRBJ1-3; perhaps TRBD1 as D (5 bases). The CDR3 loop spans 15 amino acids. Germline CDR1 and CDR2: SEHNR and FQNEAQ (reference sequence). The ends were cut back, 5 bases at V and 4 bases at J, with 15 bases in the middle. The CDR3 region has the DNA TGTGCCAGCAGCCCGGGGAGGGGCTCAGGAAACACCATATATTTT. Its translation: CASSPGRGSGNTIYF.

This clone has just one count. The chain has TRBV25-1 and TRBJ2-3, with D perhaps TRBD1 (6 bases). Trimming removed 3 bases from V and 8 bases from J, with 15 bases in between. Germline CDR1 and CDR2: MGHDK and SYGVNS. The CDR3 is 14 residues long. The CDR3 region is CASSDGQNRGTQYF. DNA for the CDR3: TGTGCCAGCAGTGATGGACAGAATCGGGGTACGCAGTATTTT.

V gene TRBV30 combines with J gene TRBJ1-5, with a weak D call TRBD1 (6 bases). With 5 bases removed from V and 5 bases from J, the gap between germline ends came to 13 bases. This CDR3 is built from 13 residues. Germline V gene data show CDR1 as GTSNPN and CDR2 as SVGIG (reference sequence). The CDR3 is CAWAGGLDQPQHF. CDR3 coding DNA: TGTGCCTGGGCGGGGGGCCTCGATCAGCCCCAGCATTTT.

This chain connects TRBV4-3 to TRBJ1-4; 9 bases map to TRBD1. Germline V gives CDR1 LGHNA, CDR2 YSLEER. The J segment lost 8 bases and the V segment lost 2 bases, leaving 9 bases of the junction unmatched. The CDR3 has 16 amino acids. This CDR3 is CASSQNPTGGEEKLFF. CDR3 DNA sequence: TGCGCCAGCAGCCAAAACCCGACAGGGGGAGAGGAAAAACTGTTTTTT.